These 7 T cell receptor beta chains were sequenced from one sample in a study of response to subunit inactivated influenza vaccine. One entry per CDR3 protein results from TCRdb running MiXCR on the RT-PCR reads. The table lists about 520,000 distinct CDR3 sequences, under 8.5% of them singletons, with roughly 14% in the top ten. The specimen comprised PBMCs from blood, sampled around 25 months after vaccination. These receptors came from a man aged 50 to 69 who received an inactivated influenza vaccine.

This clonotype showed up just once. The genes are TRBV24-1 and TRBJ2-5; no firm D call. Trimming left V 3 bases short and J 3 bases short, with 16 bases between. Germline lookup yields CDR1 KGHDR and CDR2 SFDVKD. This CDR3 has 16 amino acids. DNA of the CDR3: TGTGCCACCAGTGATCCCCGGGCCGCTCGAAAAGAGACCCAGTACTTC. Translation: CATSDPRAARKETQYF.

Ten or more counts support this clonotype. The chain joins TRBV5-1 to TRBJ2-5; TRBD1 matches at 7 bases. Germline CDR1 SGHRS, CDR2 YFSETQ. The V and J ends lost 3 bases and 3 bases, in that order; junction bases with no gene match: 5. The CDR3 runs to 14 residues. The CDR3 reads CASSWRQGEETQYF. The CDR3 nucleotides read TGCGCCAGCAGCTGGCGACAGGGAGAAGAGACCCAGTACTTC.

This clonotype was found many times. V is TRBV20-1 and J is TRBJ2-4; 9 nucleotides agree with TRBD2. The CDR3 is made up of 14 amino acids. V dropped 7 bases and J dropped 9; count of bases not matched to a gene: 13. The germline V gene has CDR1 DFQATT and CDR2 SNEGSKA (reference sequence). The CDR3 region is CSGETAGGPGIQYF. The CDR3 DNA sequence: TGCAGTGGGGAGACGGCGGGAGGGCCTGGCATTCAGTACTTC.

This clonotype was counted a few times. V usage is TRBV7-9 and J usage is TRBJ1-1; D is ambiguous. V shed 3 bases and J shed 1 base, with 6 bases lying between them. This CDR3 is 13 amino acids long. Germline-derived CDR1 and CDR2 are SEHNR and FQNEAQ (reference sequence). The CDR3 nucleotides read TGTGCCAGCAGCTTCATGGGGAACACTGAAGCTTTCTTT. This encodes CASSFMGNTEAFF.

This clonotype was seen many times. The rearrangement joins TRBV10-2 to TRBJ1-2; D gene ambiguous. Trimming took 6 bases from V and 3 from J, leaving 14 bases between them. The CDR3 sequence is 14 residues long. Germline lookup yields CDR1 WSHSY and CDR2 SAAADI. CDR3 nucleotide sequence: TGCGCCAGCAGGGGGAGGATGGTGTACTATGGCTACACCTTC. It yields the protein CASRGRMVYYGYTF.

This clonotype was seen ten or more times. This rearrangement joins TRBV7-9 to TRBJ2-2; TRBD2 is a possible D gene (5 bases). The CDR3 totals 16 residues. V was clipped by 2 bases and J by 3 bases, with 13 bases between them. In germline, CDR1 is SEHNR, CDR2 FQNEAQ (reference sequence). The CDR3 region is CASSLPGVADTGELFF. CDR3 DNA: TGTGCCAGCAGCTTACCCGGGGTAGCCGACACCGGGGAGCTGTTTTTT.

This clonotype occurred a few times. This chain joins TRBV7-2 and TRBJ1-6, with 9 bases lining up with TRBD1. With 4 bases clipped from V and 7 bases from J, the junction kept 5 bases outside the gene matches. The CDR3 length is 15 residues. CDR1 SGHTA and CDR2 FQGNSA come from the germline V gene. CDR3 coding DNA: TGTGCCAGCAGCTGGGGACAGGGTGTGAATTCACCCCTCCACTTT. Encoded protein: CASSWGQGVNSPLHF.